By frequency in the sample, the clone carrying this TCR beta chain is medium-sized. This record comes from a study of metastatic and nonmetastatic thyroid tumors. TCRdb called clones again from the PCR reads with MiXCR. The repertoire consists of 15,000 to 20,000 clones, with 23% occurring once and the leading ten covering about 8%. The CDR3 runs 15 residues. From germline, CDR1 is MNHEY and CDR2 SVGAGI. The V and J ends lost 0 bases and 1 base respectively, with 7 bases between them. Thyroid surgery was performed in patients who had received no treatment beforehand. The sequenced material came from adjacent normal tissue. This chain links TRBV6-5 with TRBJ2-1; unclear D gene. This clonotype was sampled from a female donor with papillary thyroid cancer or a benign thyroid nodule (not recorded which). Some clones in this sample may be carry-over from other donors' samples. The CDR3: CASSYSSASYNEQFF. CDR3 DNA: TGTGCCAGCAGTTACTCGAGCGCATCCTACAATGAGCAGTTCTTC.